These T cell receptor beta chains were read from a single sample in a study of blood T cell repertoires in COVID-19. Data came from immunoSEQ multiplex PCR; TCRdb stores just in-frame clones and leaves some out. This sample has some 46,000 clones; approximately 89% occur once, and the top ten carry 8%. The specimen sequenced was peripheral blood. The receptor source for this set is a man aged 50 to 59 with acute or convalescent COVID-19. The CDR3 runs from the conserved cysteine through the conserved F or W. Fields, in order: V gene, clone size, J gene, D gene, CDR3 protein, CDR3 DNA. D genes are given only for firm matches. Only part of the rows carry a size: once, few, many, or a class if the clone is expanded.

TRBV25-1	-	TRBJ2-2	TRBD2	CASKAGGDTGELFF	TGTGCTTCCAAAGCGGGGGGGGACACCGGGGAGCTGTTTTTT
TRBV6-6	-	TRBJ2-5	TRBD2	CASGNSGGAGETQYF	TGTGCCAGCGGAAATAGCGGGGGGGCCGGGGAGACCCAGTACTTC
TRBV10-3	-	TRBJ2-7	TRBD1	CAISDTGTGAYEQYF	TGTGCCATCAGTGACACCGGGACAGGGGCATACGAGCAGTACTTC
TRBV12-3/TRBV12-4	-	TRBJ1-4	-	CASKTGGEKLFF	TGTGCCAGCAAGACGGGGGGTGAAAAACTGTTTTTT
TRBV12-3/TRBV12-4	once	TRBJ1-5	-	CASSGANQPQHF	TGTGCCAGCTCGGGAGCCAATCAGCCCCAGCATTTT
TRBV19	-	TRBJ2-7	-	CASSSGGSWEQYF	TGTGCCAGTAGTTCGGGGGGCTCTTGGGAGCAGTACTTC
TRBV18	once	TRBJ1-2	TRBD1	CASSPDREHGYTF	TGTGCCAGCTCTCCCGACAGGGAGCATGGCTACACCTTC
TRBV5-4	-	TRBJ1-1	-	CASSLGRVSLTEAFF	TGTGCCAGCAGCTTGGGGAGGGTCTCTCTTACTGAAGCTTTCTTT
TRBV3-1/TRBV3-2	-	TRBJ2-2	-	CASSQGRGAGELFF	TGTGCCAGCAGCCAAGGAAGAGGCGCCGGGGAGCTGTTTTTT
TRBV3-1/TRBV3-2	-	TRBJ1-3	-	CASSQDWASGNTIYF	TGTGCCAGCAGCCAAGATTGGGCCTCTGGAAACACCATATATTTT
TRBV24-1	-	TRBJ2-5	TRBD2	CATSDSGLAGETQYF	TGTGCCACCAGTGATTCTGGACTAGCGGGAGAGACCCAGTACTTC
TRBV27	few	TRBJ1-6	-	CASSWRGDNSPLHF	TGTGCCAGCAGTTGGAGGGGAGATAATTCACCCCTCCACTTT
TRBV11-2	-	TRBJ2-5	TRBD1	CASSPGQGRETQYF	TGTGCCAGCAGCCCCGGACAGGGACGAGAGACCCAGTACTTC
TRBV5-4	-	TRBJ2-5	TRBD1	CASSRTGTQETQYF	TGTGCCAGCAGCCGGACAGGGACCCAAGAGACCCAGTACTTC
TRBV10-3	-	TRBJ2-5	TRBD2	CAISDPSGRGYETQYF	TGTGCCATCAGTGACCCTAGCGGGAGGGGATATGAGACCCAGTACTTC
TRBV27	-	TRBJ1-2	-	CASSSNDRSYGYTF	TGTGCCAGCAGTTCAAACGACAGATCCTATGGCTACACCTTC
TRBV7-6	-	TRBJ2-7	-	CASSASSAATIYEQYF	TGTGCCAGCAGCGCTAGCTCGGCAGCAACGATCTACGAGCAGTACTTC
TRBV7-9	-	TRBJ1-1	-	CASSQVLGGTTEAFF	TGTGCCAGCAGCCAGGTGTTGGGGGGGACCACTGAAGCTTTCTTT
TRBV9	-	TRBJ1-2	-	CASNPSGRDYGYTF	TGTGCCAGCAACCCTTCGGGGAGGGACTATGGCTACACCTTC
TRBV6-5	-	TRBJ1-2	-	CASSYSKLPGAHGYTF	TGTGCCAGCAGTTACTCGAAACTCCCAGGGGCACATGGCTACACCTTC
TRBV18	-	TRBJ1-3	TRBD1	CASSPQGVDGNTIYF	TGTGCCAGCTCACCTCAGGGGGTGGACGGAAACACCATATATTTT
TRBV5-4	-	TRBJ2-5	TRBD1	CASCRDSVCETQYF	TGTGCCAGCTGCCGGGACAGTGTGTGTGAGACCCAGTACTTC
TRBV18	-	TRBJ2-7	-	CASSAGLNYEQYF	TGTGCCAGCTCAGCAGGACTAAACTACGAGCAGTACTTC
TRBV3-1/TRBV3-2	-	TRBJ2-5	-	CASSQLTDYQETQYF	TGTGCCAGCAGCCAACTGACAGACTACCAAGAGACCCAGTACTTC
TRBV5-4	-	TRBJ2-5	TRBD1	CASSVPGQGLQETQYF	TGTGCCAGCAGCGTTCCGGGACAGGGCCTACAAGAGACCCAGTACTTC
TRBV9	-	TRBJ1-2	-	CASSAQERQPYGYTF	TGTGCCAGCAGCGCCCAAGAAAGACAGCCCTATGGCTACACCTTC